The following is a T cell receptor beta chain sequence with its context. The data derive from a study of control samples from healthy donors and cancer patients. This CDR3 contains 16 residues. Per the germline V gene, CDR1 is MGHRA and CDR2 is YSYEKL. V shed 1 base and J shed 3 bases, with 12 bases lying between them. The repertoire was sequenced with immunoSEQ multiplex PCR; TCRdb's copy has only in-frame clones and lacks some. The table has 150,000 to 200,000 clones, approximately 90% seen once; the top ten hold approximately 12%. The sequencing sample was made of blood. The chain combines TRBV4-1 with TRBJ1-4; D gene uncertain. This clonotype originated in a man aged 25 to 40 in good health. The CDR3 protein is CASSQGRKGSNEKLFF. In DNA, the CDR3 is TGCGCCAGCAGCCAAGGTCGAAAAGGGTCTAATGAAAAACTGTTTTTT.